Shown below are 10 T cell receptor beta chains from a single sample sequenced in a study of cytomegalovirus exposure and HLA in healthy donors. The PCR used 60 Vbeta and 13 Jbeta primers. Measured with immunoSEQ multiplex PCR; TCRdb has only the in-frame clones, and not every one. The sample consists of about 190,000 clones, roughly 86% of them appearing once. Sequencing was done on a sample of PBMCs. These receptors were taken from a man between 35 and 55 years old in good health and CMV-seropositive.

V and J are TRBV11-1 and TRBJ2-1; D may be TRBD1 (5 bases). V dropped 5 bases and J dropped 4 bases, with 18 bases sitting between them. The CDR3 totals 16 residues. Germline V gives CDR1 SGHAT, CDR2 FQDESV (reference sequence). CDR3 residues: CASSRRVQGLYNEQFF. CDR3 DNA sequence: TGTGCCAGCAGCCGTAGGGTCCAGGGCTTGTACAATGAGCAGTTCTTC. Full variable domain (missing parts from reference TRBV11-1 and TRBJ2-1): EAEVAQSPRYKITEKSQAVAFWCDPISGHATLYWYRQILGQGPELLVQFQDESVVDDSQLPKDRFSAERLKGVDSTLKIQPAELGDSAMYLCASSRRVQGLYNEQFFGPGTRLTVL.

The chain combines TRBV4-3 with TRBJ2-3, with D perhaps matching TRBD1 (5 bases). The germline CDR1 and CDR2 sequences are LGHNA and YSLEER. Trimming removed 0 bases from V and 6 bases from J, with 16 bases in between. This CDR3 spans 16 amino acids. As DNA, the CDR3 is TGCGCCAGCAGCCAAGATTATGACAGAAGAGTTGATACGCAGTATTTT. Its translation: CASSQDYDRRVDTQYF.

This chain joins TRBV28 and TRBJ1-1, with D maybe TRBD1 (5 bases). This CDR3 is built from 14 residues. Per the germline V gene, CDR1 is MDHEN and CDR2 is SYDVKM. Trimming took off 6 bases at V and 4 bases at J, with 15 bases between the two ends. Written as DNA, the CDR3 is TGTGCCAGCAGAAGAACAGGCACGGGCACTGAAGCTTTCTTT. It translates to CASRRTGTGTEAFF.

This chain uses TRBV6-5 with TRBJ1-2; D may be TRBD1 (5 bases). The CDR3 has 12 residues. Germline lookup yields CDR1 MNHEY and CDR2 SVGAGI. The ends were cut back, 5 bases at V and 7 bases at J, with 11 bases in the middle. CDR3 in amino acids: CASSASRVGYTF. In DNA form, the CDR3 reads TGTGCCAGCAGTGCATCCAGGGTTGGCTACACCTTC.

CDR3 nucleotides: TGTGCCACCAGCAGAGAAAGGGGGCGCACAGATACGCAGTATTTT. Its translation: CATSRERGRTDTQYF. This sequence joins TRBV15 and TRBJ2-3; 7 bases are shared with TRBD1. The CDR3 contains 15 residues. V lost 0 bases to trimming and J lost 1 base; unmatched junction nucleotides: 1. Germline V gene data show CDR1 as LNHNV and CDR2 as YYDKDF (reference sequence).

The gene calls are TRBV4-2 and TRBJ2-2; 9 bases line up with TRBD2. The CDR3 has 17 amino acids. Per germline, CDR1 LGHNA and CDR2 YNFKEQ. The V and J ends lost 0 bases and 4 bases, in that order; junction bases with no gene match: 6. The CDR3 coding sequence is TGTGCCAGCAGCCAAGAGGTGGTAGCGGGAGTCACCGGGGAGCTGTTTTTT. As protein: CASSQEVVAGVTGELFF.

The chain uses TRBV25-1 and TRBJ1-6; 9 nucleotides line up with TRBD1. The CDR3 covers 15 residues. The ends lost 7 bases at V and 6 bases at J; junction bases unmatched: 7. Germline V gives CDR1 MGHDK, CDR2 SYGVNS. The CDR3: CASKTGQGTNSPLHF. The DNA of the CDR3 is TGTGCCAGCAAAACCGGACAGGGGACTAATTCACCCCTCCACTTT.

This clone was recorded once. The chain is built from TRBV4-3 and TRBJ2-3, with 11 bases fitting TRBD2. CDR1 LGHNA and CDR2 YSLEER come from the germline V gene. With V trimmed by 3 bases and J by 3 bases, 8 bases remained unmatched. The CDR3 loop spans 17 amino acids. As DNA, the CDR3 is TGCGCCAGCAGCCAGGCTGGACTAGCGGGTTTTACAGATACGCAGTATTTT. Its protein product is CASSQAGLAGFTDTQYF.

The chain employs TRBV10-1 and TRBJ2-1; D not resolved. Trimming took off 3 bases at V and 7 bases at J, with 19 bases between the two ends. CDR1 and CDR2 (germline): WNHNN, SYGVQD (reference sequence). The CDR3 spans 16 residues. CDR3 loop: CASSEEVKPPYNEQFF. CDR3 sequence (DNA): TGCGCCAGCAGTGAAGAAGTTAAGCCCCCATATAATGAGCAGTTCTTC.

This clone was counted once. This rearrangement joins TRBV7-9 to TRBJ2-3, with 11 bases lining up with TRBD2. Losses at the gene ends were 5 bases for V and 2 bases for J; bases not matched to a gene: 6. The germline V gene has CDR1 SEHNR and CDR2 FQNEAQ (reference sequence). The length of the CDR3 is 16 residues. DNA of the CDR3: TGTGCCAGCAGCATCCTAGCGGGAGGATTCACAGATACGCAGTATTTT. It codes for CASSILAGGFTDTQYF.